The present TCR beta chain was sequenced within a study of shared clonotypes between healthy human individuals. Study-level findings and limits: Rarefaction exposed incomplete sorted-subset sequencing despite large depth.

Trimming stripped 0 bases from V and 4 bases from J, with 10 bases between. CDR3 length equals 14 residues. Germline V gene data show CDR1 as SGHRS and CDR2 as YFSETQ. On this clone itself: What it binds is not known.

Original handling: In the immunoSEQ data, sequences were junction-only and lacked quality scores, so filtering differed. Sequencing was performed with immunoSEQ multiplex PCR; in TCRdb, only in-frame clones are kept and a portion is missing. The V and J calls and clone size were taken over from that table, and D and trimming were inferred from the DNA. The sample lists some 1.1 million clones, 70% to 85% occurring once. The sample consisted of memory CD4+ T cells from PBMCs. Subset meaning: CD45RA-negative fraction. This sequence was found in a man between 18 and 29 years old in good health. Some clones in this sample may be carry-over from other donors' samples. The rearrangement uses TRBV5-1 and TRBJ1-2, with D possibly being TRBD1 (5 bases). The DNA for the CDR3 is TGCGCCAGCAGCTTGGCAGGGTCGACCTATGGCTACACCTTC. Encoded protein: CASSLAGSTYGYTF.